The rows below give T cell receptor beta chains drawn from one sample of a study of shared clonotypes between healthy human individuals. Profiling relied on immunoSEQ multiplex PCR, and the TCRdb table lists in-frame clones only, not all of them. The repertoire holds some 2.3 million clones, about 92% seen once, with 0.39% in the top ten. Specimen: naive CD4+ T cells from PBMCs. These receptors were obtained from a man aged 18-30 years in good health. Some clones in this sample may be carry-over from other donors' samples. Each CDR3 is given with its conserved first and last residue. The D gene is left open where the match is weak. Where a row states a size, it is once, few, many or the class of an expanded clone; other rows omit it.

j_gene,abundance,d_gene,v_gene,CDR3aa
TRBJ2-7,-,-,TRBV10-3,CAIKGLGSYEQYF
TRBJ2-1,-,TRBD2,TRBV10-3,CAISGGTSGRITYNEQFF
TRBJ2-5,-,TRBD1,TRBV28,CASSLSRTGVETQYF
TRBJ2-7,-,-,TRBV5-1,CASSLGDPYEQYF
TRBJ1-5,-,TRBD1,TRBV28,CASGFVPGTGRGQPQHF
TRBJ2-7,-,TRBD2,TRBV7-9,CASSLDAGGYEQYF
TRBJ2-7,-,-,TRBV10-3,CAISRTGQSYEQYF
TRBJ2-3,-,-,TRBV19,CASSGTGFSTDTQYF
TRBJ1-1,-,-,TRBV5-4,CASSPPTPNTEAFF
TRBJ1-1,-,-,TRBV5-1,CASSSTTGREVEAFF
TRBJ1-4,-,-,TRBV5-6,CASSLKSYEKLFF
TRBJ1-6,-,-,TRBV25-1,CASSETGIDNSPLHF
TRBJ1-5,-,TRBD1,TRBV27,CASSRWYTGAGNQPQHF
TRBJ2-1,-,TRBD1,TRBV18,CASSPDRAAYNEQFF
TRBJ2-7,-,TRBD2,TRBV7-2,CASSLGLAGTSYEQYF
TRBJ2-1,-,TRBD1,TRBV5-4,CASSSGQGIRNEQFF
TRBJ2-5,-,-,TRBV7-2,CASSLATAETQYF
TRBJ1-5,-,-,TRBV27,CASSWDQPRHF
TRBJ2-7,-,-,TRBV9,CATPPATSYEQYF
TRBJ2-7,-,TRBD1,TRBV7-2,CASSLRHLGQGSYEQYF
TRBJ2-1,once,-,TRBV2,CASSVSSSYNEQFF
TRBJ1-2,-,-,TRBV6-1,CASRVGAGYTF
TRBJ1-1,-,-,TRBV28,CASSRIREGWTEAFF
TRBJ2-5,-,TRBD2,TRBV27,CASSLSLAVETQYF
TRBJ2-1,-,TRBD2,TRBV29-1,CSVGRAGGPSYNEQFF
TRBJ2-1,-,TRBD2,TRBV27,CASSLSRLAGVVEQFF
TRBJ1-5,-,-,TRBV5-1,CASSPEGPGQPQHF
TRBJ2-6,-,-,TRBV6-5,CASTSSGANVLTF
TRBJ1-1,-,-,TRBV7-8,CASSAKRGEGNTEAFF
TRBJ2-1,-,-,TRBV2,CASSAQGGYSYNEQFF
TRBJ2-2,once,-,TRBV5-1,CASSLDGRANTGELFF
TRBJ1-1,-,-,TRBV7-2,CASSLQGSTAGEAFF
TRBJ2-3,-,TRBD2,TRBV28,CASSYGTSFSDTQYF
TRBJ2-1,-,-,TRBV7-3,CASSLRQNNEQFF
TRBJ2-2,-,TRBD2,TRBV18,CASSLTSGSSGELFF
TRBJ2-1,-,-,TRBV9,CASSVGVTNEQFF
TRBJ1-1,few,-,TRBV7-6,CASSLVRETEAFF
TRBJ2-7,-,-,TRBV29-1,CSVGAGRRSSYEQYF
TRBJ2-6,-,-,TRBV5-1,CASRGPSGANVLTF
TRBJ1-3,-,-,TRBV19,CASRGDVSGNTIYF
TRBJ2-1,once,TRBD2,TRBV6-1,CASNGGGRASGEQFF
TRBJ2-3,-,TRBD1,TRBV6-6,CASSPTRDRGSDTQYF
TRBJ2-7,-,TRBD1,TRBV19,CASSTTGQGRYEQYF
TRBJ2-7,-,TRBD2,TRBV6-5,CASSYIREDYEQYF
TRBJ2-3,-,-,TRBV6-5,CASSYRRRSTDTQYF
TRBJ1-2,-,TRBD1,TRBV5-5,CASSVGQGRYGYTF
TRBJ1-5,-,-,TRBV4-2,CASSQDLLTQESNQPQHF
TRBJ1-1,-,TRBD1,TRBV13,CASSLRQGAMNTEAFF
TRBJ2-3,-,-,TRBV5-8,CASSLNGHPTTTQYF
TRBJ2-1,-,TRBD1,TRBV2,CASTGQGGHEQFF
TRBJ2-1,-,-,TRBV5-1,CASSPTAANNEQFF
TRBJ2-3,-,TRBD2,TRBV28,CASSFGSGSLGDTQYF
TRBJ2-6,-,-,TRBV15,CATSSGFASGANVLTF
TRBJ1-2,-,-,TRBV28,CASRPSGLTNYGYTF
TRBJ2-7,-,TRBD2,TRBV5-4,CASSLGSGRLEQYF
TRBJ1-1,-,-,TRBV5-1,CASSSIGAGAQGAFF